A selection of T cell receptor beta chains follows, all from one sample in a study of OX40 agonist ivuxolimab in advanced cancers. Only in-frame clones appear in the TCRdb table, and some are missing; sequencing was by immunoSEQ multiplex PCR. Of about 100,000 clones detected, 89% appear once; the ten largest clones hold roughly 0.15%. The material sequenced was CD4+ or CD8+ T cells sorted from blood, taken in a trial of the OX40 agonist ivuxolimab. These receptors came from an adult with an advanced solid tumor such as melanoma, head and neck, liver or kidney cancer. Each CDR3 is given with its conserved first and last residue. Fields, in order: clone size, V gene, D gene, J gene, CDR3 DNA, CDR3 protein. The D gene is left open where the match is weak. For some rows the clone size is stated as once, few or many, or as a class when expanded; others skip it.

.	TRBV5-1	.	TRBJ2-3	TGCGCCAGCAGCTTGGCCTTAGCGAGAGCAGATACGCAGTATTTT	CASSLALARADTQYF
once	TRBV15	TRBD1	TRBJ1-3	TGTGCCACCAGCAGGGGGACAGGGGGATCTGGAAACACCATATATTTT	CATSRGTGGSGNTIYF
.	TRBV4-2	.	TRBJ1-5	TGTGCCAGCAGCCAAGAAACAGGCCGCAATCAGCCCCAGCATTTT	CASSQETGRNQPQHF
.	TRBV9	.	TRBJ1-2	TGTGCCAGCAGCGTAGCTTTGGGACCGACGAACTATGGCTACACCTTC	CASSVALGPTNYGYTF
.	TRBV5-1	TRBD1	TRBJ2-3	TGCGCCAGCAGCCATGCCGGGACAGGGGGCATAGATACGCAGTATTTT	CASSHAGTGGIDTQYF
.	TRBV12-5	.	TRBJ1-2	TGTGCTAGTGGTTTGGTAGGGGTTGAGGGCTACACCTTC	CASGLVGVEGYTF
.	TRBV11-2	.	TRBJ2-1	TGTGCCAGCAGCCCAGCCTACAATGAGCAGTTCTTC	CASSPAYNEQFF
once	TRBV28	TRBD1	TRBJ1-4	TGTGCCAGCAGTTTTGCGCCGGGACAGAGTGAAAAACTGTTTTTT	CASSFAPGQSEKLFF
.	TRBV7-9	.	TRBJ2-2	TGTGCCAGCAGCTTAGAAGGCACCGGGGAGCTGTTTTTT	CASSLEGTGELFF
.	TRBV7-2	.	TRBJ1-2	TGTGCCAGCAGCTCCCAGGGCTATGGCTACACCTTC	CASSSQGYGYTF
.	TRBV7-9	.	TRBJ2-3	TGTGCCAGCAGCCTAACGGTTCGGGAGACAGATACGCAGTATTTT	CASSLTVRETDTQYF
.	TRBV30	.	TRBJ1-6	TGTGCCTGGAGCGTACGAATTTTTGGGGACTATAATTCACCCCTCCACTTT	CAWSVRIFGDYNSPLHF
.	TRBV7-2	.	TRBJ2-5	TGTGCCAGCAGCTTTCAGGCTTGGGAGACCCAGTACTTC	CASSFQAWETQYF
.	TRBV25-1	TRBD2	TRBJ2-1	TGTGCCAGCAGTCCAGCCCTAGCGGGAGTGGGTGAGCAGTTCTTC	CASSPALAGVGEQFF
.	TRBV6-8	.	TRBJ2-3	TGTGCCAGCATTCTGGGAGATACGCAGTATTTT	CASILGDTQYF
.	TRBV30	TRBD1	TRBJ1-2	TGTGCCTGGAGGGAGGACAGGGCATCGAGCTATGGCTACACCTTC	CAWREDRASSYGYTF
.	TRBV11-2	TRBD2	TRBJ2-1	TGTGCCAGCAGCGAAACTAGCGGGGGGGGTTACAATGAGCAGTTCTTC	CASSETSGGGYNEQFF
once	TRBV5-6	.	TRBJ1-2	TGTGCCAGCAGCTCAGGGGCAACCTATGGCTACACCTTC	CASSSGATYGYTF
.	TRBV10-2	.	TRBJ1-2	TGCGCCAGCAGGGACCACGGACGAGTTAACTATGGCTACACCTTC	CASRDHGRVNYGYTF
once	TRBV9	TRBD2	TRBJ2-1	TGTGCCAGCAGCGTAGGTGGGACTAGAAATTACAATGAGCAGTTCTTC	CASSVGGTRNYNEQFF
.	TRBV19	TRBD1	TRBJ2-1	TGTGCCAGTACCAGGGGGAGACTTAGCGCGAACAATGAGCAGTTCTTC	CASTRGRLSANNEQFF
.	TRBV7-3	.	TRBJ2-3	TGTGCCAGCAGCCCGGGAGGTAGGGGGGCAGATACGCAGTATTTT	CASSPGGRGADTQYF
.	TRBV2	.	TRBJ1-2	TGTGCCAGCACGCGAGGCAACTATGGCTACACCTTC	CASTRGNYGYTF
.	TRBV5-4	.	TRBJ2-7	TGTGCCAGCAGTTTCGACAGATACGAGCAGTACTTC	CASSFDRYEQYF
.	TRBV28	TRBD1	TRBJ1-5	TGTGCCAGCTCACCTGGGACAGGGGGCCTAGTCGGCAATCAGCCCCAGCATTTT	CASSPGTGGLVGNQPQHF
.	TRBV6-1	.	TRBJ1-3	TGTGCCAGCAGTGAAGCCCTCTTCGGGCGCGGAAACACCATATATTTT	CASSEALFGRGNTIYF
.	TRBV15	TRBD1	TRBJ1-2	TGTGCCACCAGCAGATCCACAGGGGGCCTCAATGGCTACACCTTC	CATSRSTGGLNGYTF
.	TRBV25-1	.	TRBJ2-6	TGTGCCAGCAGGGGGGACTCTGGGGCCAACGTCCTGACTTTC	CASRGDSGANVLTF
.	TRBV28	TRBD1	TRBJ1-5	TGTGCCAGCAGATTTACAGGGGGCACTGGCAATCAGCCCCAGCATTTT	CASRFTGGTGNQPQHF
.	TRBV7-6	.	TRBJ2-7	TGTGCCAGCAGCCCTTTCATCCCAGGGGCGGTCGGCTCCTACGAGCAGTACTTC	CASSPFIPGAVGSYEQYF
.	TRBV2	TRBD1	TRBJ1-1	TGTGCCAGGACCGGGACAGCCACGATGAACACTGAAGCTTTCTTT	CARTGTATMNTEAFF
.	TRBV5-1	.	TRBJ1-6	TGCGCCAGCAGCGTTGACGGGAATTCACCCCTCCACTTT	CASSVDGNSPLHF
.	TRBV14	.	TRBJ2-5	TGTGCCAGCAGCCAATCTTTGGGGGCTCGGACCCAGTACTTC	CASSQSLGARTQYF
.	TRBV30	.	TRBJ2-5	TGTGCCTGGCGGTCAGGGGAGACCCAGTACTTC	CAWRSGETQYF
few	TRBV7-2	TRBD1	TRBJ1-2	TGTGCCAGCAGCAAACCGGGGACAGGCCGGCGGCGAGCTGGCTACACCTTC	CASSKPGTGRRRAGYTF
.	TRBV28	TRBD1	TRBJ2-3	TGTGCCAGCAGACGAACAGGGGTTGGCACAGATACGCAGTATTTT	CASRRTGVGTDTQYF
.	TRBV19	TRBD1	TRBJ2-2	TGTGCCAGTTCACTTGGGACAGGGAACACCGGGGAGCTGTTTTTT	CASSLGTGNTGELFF
.	TRBV28	.	TRBJ2-7	TGTGCCACCTTGGGAGGGGGAAACTCCTACGAGCAGTACTTC	CATLGGGNSYEQYF
.	TRBV9	.	TRBJ2-3	TGTGCCAGCAGCGCCCGGATCACAGATACGCAGTATTTT	CASSARITDTQYF
.	TRBV15	TRBD2	TRBJ2-5	TGTGCCACCAGCAGAGTTGCAGGCGGGAGGGGGTTGGAGACCCAGTACTTC	CATSRVAGGRGLETQYF
.	TRBV2	.	TRBJ2-6	TGTGCCAGCAGCGAACAGGGCTCTGGGGCCAACGTCCTGACTTTC	CASSEQGSGANVLTF
.	TRBV6-1	.	TRBJ1-1	TGTGCCAGCAGTGTATTGGCAGGGTATGACACTGAAGCTTTCTTT	CASSVLAGYDTEAFF
.	TRBV5-6	.	TRBJ2-3	TGTGCCAGCAGCTGGGGGACGGGGGCCAGCACAGATACGCAGTATTTT	CASSWGTGASTDTQYF
once	TRBV5-6	TRBD2	TRBJ2-5	TGTGCCAGCAGCTCCAAGGGACTAGCGGGGCAAGAGACCCAGTACTTC	CASSSKGLAGQETQYF
.	TRBV6-1	TRBD1	TRBJ1-5	TGTGCCAGCAGTGGGCAGAACCGACAGGGGGCGAATACCCAGCATTTT	CASSGQNRQGANTQHF
.	TRBV10-3	TRBD1	TRBJ1-2	TGTGCCATCACCCGGACAGGGTTTGGCTACACCTTC	CAITRTGFGYTF
.	TRBV7-3	.	TRBJ2-3	TGTGCCAGCAGCTTTACTCGGGGAGATACGCAGTATTTT	CASSFTRGDTQYF